A single sample gave rise to the 14 T cell receptor beta chains below, sequenced in a study of blood T cell repertoires in COVID-19. Sequenced by immunoSEQ multiplex PCR; TCRdb stores in-frame clones only, minus some. This table holds roughly 75,000 clones, less than 90% found once. Sequenced material: peripheral blood. The receptors were gathered from a man older than 75 with COVID-19, enrolled during active disease.

The chain couples TRBV5-6 to TRBJ2-3; 12 nucleotides agree with TRBD2. The CDR3 extends over 15 amino acids. Germline V CDR1 and CDR2: SGHDT, YYEEEE. Trimming at V came to 4 bases and at J to 2 bases, leaving 2 bases not matched to a gene. CDR3 sequence: CASSRLAGVTDTQYF. CDR3 sequence (DNA): TGTGCCAGCAGCCGACTAGCGGGGGTCACAGATACGCAGTATTTT.

The CDR3 DNA sequence: TGCGCCAGCAGTGAGTCTGGGGCGGCGGAAGCTTTCTTT. Residues: CASSESGAAEAFF. The V gene is TRBV10-2, the J gene TRBJ1-1; D perhaps matches TRBD1 (5 bases). The length of the CDR3 is 13 residues. The germline V gene encodes CDR1 WSHSY and CDR2 SAAADI. Trimming cost V 0 bases and J 8 bases, with 10 bases left between them.

The chain joins TRBV18 to TRBJ1-6, with TRBD1 matching 7 bases. CDR1 KGHSH and CDR2 LQKENI come from the germline V gene. With 6 bases clipped from V and 0 bases from J, the junction kept 5 bases outside the gene matches. CDR3 length: 16 residues. The CDR3: CASSQDRSSYNSPLHF. The CDR3 DNA is TGTGCCAGCTCGCAGGACAGGAGCTCCTATAATTCACCCCTCCACTTT.

The chain is built from TRBV5-4 and TRBJ1-1; possibly TRBD1 for D (6 bases). CDR1 and CDR2 (germline): SGHNT, YYREEE (reference sequence). This CDR3 has 18 residues. Trimming took off 2 bases at V and 0 bases at J, with 20 bases between the two ends. The DNA for the CDR3 is TGTGCCAGCAGCTTTGACGCGGTTGTTCAGGGGATGAACACTGAAGCTTTCTTT. It yields the protein CASSFDAVVQGMNTEAFF.

The gene calls are TRBV5-1 and TRBJ2-7; 8 bases agree with TRBD2. Germline-derived CDR1 and CDR2 are SGHRS and YFSETQ. The junction had 11 bases not matched to a gene; V was cut back by 2 bases and J by 7 bases. The CDR3 covers 15 residues. Here the CDR3 reads CASSLTSGVRGEQYF. The CDR3 nucleotides are TGCGCCAGCAGCTTAACTAGCGGAGTCCGAGGAGAGCAGTACTTC. Full variable domain (remainder filled in from reference TRBV5-1 and TRBJ2-7): KAGVTQTPRYLIKTRGQQVTLSCSPISGHRSVSWYQQTPGQGLQFLFEYFSETQRNKGNFPGRFSGRQFSNSRSEMNVSTLELGDSALYLCASSLTSGVRGEQYFGPGTRLTVT.

This clone was detected only once. CDR3 nucleotide sequence: TGTGCCAGCAGCTCACTAATTCAGGGACAGAGGGTTGGAAACACCATATATTTT. It encodes CASSSLIQGQRVGNTIYF. The chain combines TRBV5-6 with TRBJ1-3; TRBD1 aligns across 7 bases. The CDR3 totals 18 residues. The germline CDR1 and CDR2 sequences are SGHDT and YYEEEE. V lost 3 bases, J lost 3 bases, and 15 bases stayed unmatched.

The rearrangement uses TRBV19 and TRBJ2-7; the D gene is possibly TRBD1 (6 bases). The germline V gene encodes CDR1 LNHDA and CDR2 SQIVND (reference sequence). The CDR3 sequence is 13 residues long. Between the trimmed V and J ends, which lost 4 bases and 1 base, there was a span of 8 bases. The CDR3 region is CASSTGQSYEQYF. CDR3 DNA sequence: TGTGCCAGTAGTACTGGACAGTCCTACGAGCAGTACTTC.

The V and J genes are TRBV6-5 and TRBJ1-1; TRBD1 aligns across 8 bases. This CDR3 is 15 amino acids long. Per germline, CDR1 MNHEY and CDR2 SVGAGI. Trimming took 6 bases from V and 3 from J; bases not matched to a gene: 9. CDR3 DNA sequence: TGTGCCAGCAGGAAAACCGGGGACAGGTACACTGAAGCTTTCTTT. Translated, it gives CASRKTGDRYTEAFF.

This clone was recorded once. The chain is built from TRBV5-1 and TRBJ1-1; weak D call: TRBD1 (6 bases). Germline CDR1 is SGHRS and CDR2 is YFSETQ. The CDR3 runs 18 residues. V lost 0 bases and J 7 bases, leaving 25 bases between the germline ends. The CDR3 spells CASSLAGGLGTRGDEAFF. The CDR3 nucleotides read TGCGCCAGCAGCTTGGCCGGGGGGCTCGGGACGCGAGGTGATGAAGCTTTCTTT.

This sequence joins TRBV7-6 and TRBJ2-2; D perhaps matches TRBD2 (6 bases). Germline V lookup: CDR1 SGHVS, CDR2 FNYEAQ. This CDR3 has 15 amino acids. Trimming removed 3 bases from V and 4 bases from J, with 12 bases in between. The DNA for the CDR3 is TGTGCCAGCAGCTTGGCGGGGTCCCCCACCGGGGAGCTGTTTTTT. Translation: CASSLAGSPTGELFF.

The V gene is TRBV6-1, the J gene TRBJ1-2; D might be TRBD1 (5 bases). Looked up from germline, CDR1 is MNHNS and CDR2 is SASEGT. The CDR3 extends over 12 amino acids. V was trimmed by 11 bases and J by 2 bases, leaving 12 bases between them. The CDR3 loop is CAVTAGNYGYTF. CDR3 coding DNA: TGTGCCGTCACGGCAGGGAACTATGGCTACACCTTC.

The gene calls are TRBV2 and TRBJ1-5; weak D call: TRBD1 (5 bases). The V end was cut by 4 bases, the J end by 7 bases, with 17 bases between. This CDR3 has 15 residues. The V gene's germline CDR1 is SNHLY and CDR2 FYNNEI. For the CDR3, the DNA is TGTGCCAGCAGTGCATTCAGGGCGGTAAGGCAGCCCCAGCATTTT. It yields the protein CASSAFRAVRQPQHF.

The rearrangement uses TRBV6-2 or TRBV6-3 and TRBJ2-7; the D gene is possibly TRBD1 (5 bases). Trimming cost V 7 bases and J 3 bases, with 13 bases left between them. CDR1 MNHEY and CDR2 SVGEGT come from the germline V gene. This CDR3 is 13 amino acids long. CDR3 in amino acids: CASTPTVFYEQYF. DNA of the CDR3: TGTGCCAGCACCCCGACAGTGTTCTACGAGCAGTACTTC.

This clone was seen just once. This chain uses TRBV12-3 or TRBV12-4 with TRBJ1-5; 7 bases line up with TRBD1. V lost 5 bases and J lost 7; bases outside the gene matches: 5. The CDR3 spans 13 residues. CDR3 DNA sequence: TGTGCCAGCAGTCTACAGGGACAGCAGCCCCAGCATTTT. Translated, it gives CASSLQGQQPQHF.